This T cell receptor beta chain was found in a study of radiation and T cells in renal cell carcinoma. Overall study findings and caveats: Pretreatment tumor biopsies were lacking, so baseline clonotypes are unknown.

This clone has more than one count but fewer than ten. Its antigen is unknown. Only in-frame clones appear in the TCRdb table, and some are missing; sequencing was by immunoSEQ multiplex PCR. The sample has some 120,000 clones, 88% seen once. Time point defined: blood 2 weeks post-SBRT. Treatment noted: 15 Gy SBRT to primary tumor, nephrectomy 4 weeks later. The sequence was collected from a woman in her sixties or seventies with renal cell carcinoma. The starting material was blood, obtained from a patient whose treatment included radiotherapy and nephrectomy.

This CDR3 reads CATAGGQNSPLHF. The CDR3 DNA reads as TGTGCCACCGCTGGCGGGCAGAATTCACCCCTCCACTTT. This chain joins TRBV19 and TRBJ1-6; no clear D. Trimming stripped 10 bases from V and 7 bases from J, with 14 bases between. Germline-derived CDR1 and CDR2 are LNHDA and SQIVND (reference sequence). This CDR3 contains 13 residues.